Shown below are 2 T cell receptor beta chains from a single sample sequenced in a study of a mutant IDH1 vaccine in newly diagnosed glioma. Time point given: week 47, end of study. Every vaccination contained 300 ug of the mutant IDH1 20-mer peptide and was paired with topical imiquimod. Generated by immunoSEQ multiplex PCR, the TCRdb table keeps only in-frame clones and is missing some. The sample has 90,000 to 100,000 clones; roughly 89% are singletons. Their target antigens are unknown. The starting material was PBMCs, obtained from a glioma patient whose treatment included an IDH1 peptide vaccine. These TCRs come from a woman between 45 and 65 years old with glioma.

The chain uses TRBV6-1 and TRBJ2-7; TRBD1 aligns across 10 bases. The junction had 5 bases not matched to a gene; V was cut back by 6 bases and J by 3 bases. The CDR3 loop spans 14 amino acids. The germline CDR1 and CDR2 sequences are MNHNS and SASEGT. The CDR3 DNA reads as TGTGCCAGCAGGACCTGGACAGGGGGCTACGAGCAGTACTTC. Amino acid sequence: CASRTWTGGYEQYF.

The chain joins TRBV28 to TRBJ1-2; 11 nucleotides match TRBD1. Trimming took 5 bases from V and 4 from J; bases not matched to a gene: 6. The CDR3 extends over 15 amino acids. Germline V gives CDR1 MDHEN, CDR2 SYDVKM. The CDR3 DNA reads TGTGCCAGCAGTACCCGGACAGGGGGCTTCTATGGCTACACCTTC. It specifies CASSTRTGGFYGYTF.